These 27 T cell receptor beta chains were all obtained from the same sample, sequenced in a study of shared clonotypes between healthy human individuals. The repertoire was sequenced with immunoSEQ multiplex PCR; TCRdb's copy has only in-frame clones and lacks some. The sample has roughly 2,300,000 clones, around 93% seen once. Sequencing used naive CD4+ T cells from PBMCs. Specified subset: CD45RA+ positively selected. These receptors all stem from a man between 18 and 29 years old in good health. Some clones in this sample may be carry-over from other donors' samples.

The CDR3 spells CASSWNRGPDQETQYF. The CDR3 coding sequence is TGTGCCAGCAGCTGGAACAGGGGGCCGGATCAAGAGACCCAGTACTTC. The chain couples TRBV5-4 to TRBJ2-5; TRBD1 aligns across 9 bases. The V gene end was trimmed by 3 bases and the J gene end by 2 bases; junction bases not matched to a gene: 8. In germline, CDR1 is SGHNT, CDR2 YYREEE (reference sequence). The CDR3 has 16 amino acids.

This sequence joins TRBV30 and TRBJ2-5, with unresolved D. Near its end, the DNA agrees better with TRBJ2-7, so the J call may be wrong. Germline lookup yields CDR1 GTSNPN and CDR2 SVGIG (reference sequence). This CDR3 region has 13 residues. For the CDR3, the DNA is TGTGCCTGGAGCTTCAACGGACCCTACGAGCAGTACTTC. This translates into CAWSFNGPYEQYF.

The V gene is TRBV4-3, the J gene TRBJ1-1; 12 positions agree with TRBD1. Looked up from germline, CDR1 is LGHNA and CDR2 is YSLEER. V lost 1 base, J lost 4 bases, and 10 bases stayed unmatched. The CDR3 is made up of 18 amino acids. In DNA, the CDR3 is TGCGCCAGCAGCCAAGCCGGCCCGGGACAGGGGGCCGGCACTGAAGCTTTCTTT. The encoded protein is CASSQAGPGQGAGTEAFF.

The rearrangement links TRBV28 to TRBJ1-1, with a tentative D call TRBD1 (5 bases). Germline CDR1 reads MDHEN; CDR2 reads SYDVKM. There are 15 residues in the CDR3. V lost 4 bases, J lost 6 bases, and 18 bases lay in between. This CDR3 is CASSYPRRGLSEAFF. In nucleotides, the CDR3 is TGTGCCAGCAGTTACCCTCGACGGGGACTATCTGAAGCTTTCTTT.

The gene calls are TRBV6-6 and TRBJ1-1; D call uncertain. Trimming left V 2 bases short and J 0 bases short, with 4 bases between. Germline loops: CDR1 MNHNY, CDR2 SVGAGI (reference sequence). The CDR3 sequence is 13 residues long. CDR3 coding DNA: TGTGCCAGCAGTTACCCGATGAACACTGAAGCTTTCTTT. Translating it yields CASSYPMNTEAFF.

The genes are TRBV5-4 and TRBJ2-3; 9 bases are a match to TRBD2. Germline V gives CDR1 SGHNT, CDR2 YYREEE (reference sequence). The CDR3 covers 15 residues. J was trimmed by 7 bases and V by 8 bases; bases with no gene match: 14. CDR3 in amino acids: CASNPAAGGPHTQYF. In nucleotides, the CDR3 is TGTGCCAGTAACCCCGCCGCGGGAGGGCCGCATACGCAGTATTTT.

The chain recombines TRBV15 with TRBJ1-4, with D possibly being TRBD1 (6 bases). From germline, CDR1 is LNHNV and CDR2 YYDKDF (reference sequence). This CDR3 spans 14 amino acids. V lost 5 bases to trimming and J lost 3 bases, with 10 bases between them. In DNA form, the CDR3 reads TGTGCCACCAGCCTGGGGGCTCCTAATGAAAAACTGTTTTTT. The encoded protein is CATSLGAPNEKLFF.

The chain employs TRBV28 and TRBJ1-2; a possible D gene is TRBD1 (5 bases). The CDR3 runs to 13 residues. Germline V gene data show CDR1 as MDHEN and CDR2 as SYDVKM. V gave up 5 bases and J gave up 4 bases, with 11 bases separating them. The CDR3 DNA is TGTGCCAGCAGTGCGGGGACGAGCTATGGCTACACCTTC. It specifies CASSAGTSYGYTF.

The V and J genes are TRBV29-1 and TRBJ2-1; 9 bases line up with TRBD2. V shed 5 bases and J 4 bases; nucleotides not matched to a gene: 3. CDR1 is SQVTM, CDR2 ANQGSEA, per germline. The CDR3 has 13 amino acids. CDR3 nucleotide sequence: TGCAGCGTTTGTAGCGGGAGTTACAATGAGCAGTTCTTC. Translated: CSVCSGSYNEQFF.

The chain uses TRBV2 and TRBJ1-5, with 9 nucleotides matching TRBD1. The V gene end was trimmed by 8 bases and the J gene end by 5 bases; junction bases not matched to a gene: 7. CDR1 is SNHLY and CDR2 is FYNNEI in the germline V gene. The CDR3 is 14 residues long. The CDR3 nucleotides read TGTGCCAGCGGGTTGGACAGGGGCTATCAGCCCCAGCATTTT. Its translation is CASGLDRGYQPQHF.

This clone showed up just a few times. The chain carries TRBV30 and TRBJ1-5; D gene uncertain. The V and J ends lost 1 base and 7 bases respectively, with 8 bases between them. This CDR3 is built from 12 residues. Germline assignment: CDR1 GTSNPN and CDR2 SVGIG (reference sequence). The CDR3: CAWSARGQPQHF. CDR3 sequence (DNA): TGTGCCTGGAGTGCCCGGGGACAGCCCCAGCATTTT.

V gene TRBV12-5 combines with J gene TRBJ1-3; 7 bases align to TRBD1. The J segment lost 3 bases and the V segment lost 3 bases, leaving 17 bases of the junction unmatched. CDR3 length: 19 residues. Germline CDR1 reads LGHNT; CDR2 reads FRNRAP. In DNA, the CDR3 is TGTGCTAGTGGTTTCTCTACGGGACAGATGACGGCCGGTGGAAACACCATATATTTT. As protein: CASGFSTGQMTAGGNTIYF. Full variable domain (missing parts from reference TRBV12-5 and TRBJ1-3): DARVTQTPRHKVTEMGQEVTMRCQPILGHNTVFWYRQTMMQGLELLAYFRNRAPLDDSGMPKDRFSAEMPDATLATLKIQPSEPRDSAVYFCASGFSTGQMTAGGNTIYFGEGSWLTVV.

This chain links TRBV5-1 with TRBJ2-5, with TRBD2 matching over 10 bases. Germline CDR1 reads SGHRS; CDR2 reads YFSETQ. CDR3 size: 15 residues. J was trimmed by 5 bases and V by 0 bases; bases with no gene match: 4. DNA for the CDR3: TGCGCCAGCAGCTTGGGGCCTAGCGGGGGCGAGACCCAGTACTTC. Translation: CASSLGPSGGETQYF.

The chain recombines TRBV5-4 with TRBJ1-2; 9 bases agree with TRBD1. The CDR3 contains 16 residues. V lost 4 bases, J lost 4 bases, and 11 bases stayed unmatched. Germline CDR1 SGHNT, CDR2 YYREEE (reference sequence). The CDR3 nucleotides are TGTGCCAGCAGCCAACAAGGGACAGGGTTGCTCTATGGCTACACCTTC. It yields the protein CASSQQGTGLLYGYTF.

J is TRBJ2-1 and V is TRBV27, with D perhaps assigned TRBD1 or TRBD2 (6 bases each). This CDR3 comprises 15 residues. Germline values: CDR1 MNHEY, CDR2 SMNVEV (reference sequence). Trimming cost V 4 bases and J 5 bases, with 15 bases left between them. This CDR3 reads CASSSLGGLNNEQFF. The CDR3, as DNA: TGTGCCAGCAGTTCCTTAGGGGGACTGAACAATGAGCAGTTCTTC.

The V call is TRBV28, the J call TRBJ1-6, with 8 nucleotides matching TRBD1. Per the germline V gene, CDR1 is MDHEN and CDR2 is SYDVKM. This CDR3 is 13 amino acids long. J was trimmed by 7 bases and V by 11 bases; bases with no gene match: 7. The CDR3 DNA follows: TGTGCCGGCCGACAGGGGTGGAATTCACCCCTCCACTTT. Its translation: CAGRQGWNSPLHF. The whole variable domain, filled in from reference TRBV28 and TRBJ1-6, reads DVKVTQSSRYLVKRTGEKVFLECVQDMDHENMFWYRQDPGLGLRLIYFSYDVKMKEKGDIPEGYSVSREKKERFSLILESASTNQTSMYLCAGRQGWNSPLHFGNGTRLTVT.

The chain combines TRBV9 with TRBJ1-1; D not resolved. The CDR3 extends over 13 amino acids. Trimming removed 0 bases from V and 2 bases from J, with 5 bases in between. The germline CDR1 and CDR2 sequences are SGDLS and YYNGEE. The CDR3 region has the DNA TGTGCCAGCAGCGTAGTCGATAACACTGAAGCTTTCTTT. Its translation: CASSVVDNTEAFF. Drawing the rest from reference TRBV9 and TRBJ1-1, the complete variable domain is DSGVTQTPKHLITATGQRVTLRCSPRSGDLSVYWYQQSLDQGLQFLIQYYNGEERAKGNILERFSAQQFPDLHSELNLSSLELGDSALYFCASSVVDNTEAFFGQGTRLTVV.

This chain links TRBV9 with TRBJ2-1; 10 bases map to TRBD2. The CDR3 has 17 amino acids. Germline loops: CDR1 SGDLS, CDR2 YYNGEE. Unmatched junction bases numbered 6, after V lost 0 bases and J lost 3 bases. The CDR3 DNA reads TGTGCCAGCAGCGTAGGCCCTACTAGCGGGGACTACAATGAGCAGTTCTTC. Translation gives CASSVGPTSGDYNEQFF.

In DNA form, the CDR3 reads TGTGCCAGCAGTTACTTCGGACAGAGCACAGATACGCAGTATTTT. Protein: CASSYFGQSTDTQYF. This chain joins TRBV6-6 and TRBJ2-3, with a tentative D call TRBD1 (6 bases). Germline V gene lookup returns CDR1 MNHNY and CDR2 SVGAGI (reference sequence). CDR3 length: 15 amino acids. V lost 1 base to trimming and J lost 0 bases, with 8 bases between them.

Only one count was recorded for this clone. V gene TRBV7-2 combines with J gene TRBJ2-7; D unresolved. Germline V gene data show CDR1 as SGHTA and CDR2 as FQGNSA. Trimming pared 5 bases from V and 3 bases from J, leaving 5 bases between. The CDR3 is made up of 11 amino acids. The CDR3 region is CASSVYYEQYF. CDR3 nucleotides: TGTGCCAGCAGCGTTTACTACGAGCAGTACTTC.

Here the CDR3 reads CASSLVRPNEKLFF. In nucleotides, the CDR3 is TGTGCCAGCAGTTTGGTCAGGCCTAATGAAAAACTGTTTTTT. V usage is TRBV28 and J usage is TRBJ1-4; D remains unclear. Between the trimmed V and J ends, which lost 3 bases and 3 bases, there was a span of 8 bases. The CDR3 sequence is 14 residues long. Germline V CDR1 and CDR2: MDHEN, SYDVKM.

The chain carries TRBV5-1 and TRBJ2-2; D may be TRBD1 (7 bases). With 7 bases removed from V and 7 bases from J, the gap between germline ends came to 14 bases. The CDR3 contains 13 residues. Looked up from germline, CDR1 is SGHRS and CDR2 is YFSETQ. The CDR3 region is CASATRGDGELFF. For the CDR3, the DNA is TGCGCCAGCGCGACCAGGGGGGACGGGGAGCTGTTTTTT. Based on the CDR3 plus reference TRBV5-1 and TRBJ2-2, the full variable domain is KAGVTQTPRYLIKTRGQQVTLSCSPISGHRSVSWYQQTPGQGLQFLFEYFSETQRNKGNFPGRFSGRQFSNSRSEMNVSTLELGDSALYLCASATRGDGELFFGEGSRLTVL.

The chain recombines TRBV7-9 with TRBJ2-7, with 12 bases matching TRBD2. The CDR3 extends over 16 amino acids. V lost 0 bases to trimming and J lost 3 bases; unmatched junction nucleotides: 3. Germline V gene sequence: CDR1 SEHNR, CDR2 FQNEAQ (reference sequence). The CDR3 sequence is CASSLALTSGSYEQYF. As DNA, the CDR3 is TGTGCCAGCAGCTTAGCACTGACTAGCGGGAGCTACGAGCAGTACTTC.

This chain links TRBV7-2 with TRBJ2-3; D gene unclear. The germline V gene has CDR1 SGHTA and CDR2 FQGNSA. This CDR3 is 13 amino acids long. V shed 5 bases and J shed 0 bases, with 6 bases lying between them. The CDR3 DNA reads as TGTGCCAGCAGCGCCCAGAGCACAGATACGCAGTATTTT. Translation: CASSAQSTDTQYF.

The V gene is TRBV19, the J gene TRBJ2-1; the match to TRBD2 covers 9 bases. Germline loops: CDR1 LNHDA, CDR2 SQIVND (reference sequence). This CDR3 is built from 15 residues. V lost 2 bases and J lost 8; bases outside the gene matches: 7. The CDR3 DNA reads TGTGCCAGTAGTATAACCGGCGGGAGGGGGGATGAGCAGTTCTTC. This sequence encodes CASSITGGRGDEQFF.

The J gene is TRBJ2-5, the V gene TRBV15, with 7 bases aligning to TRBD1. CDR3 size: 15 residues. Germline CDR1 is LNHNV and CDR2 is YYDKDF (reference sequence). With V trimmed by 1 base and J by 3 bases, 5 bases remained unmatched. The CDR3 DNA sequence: TGTGCCACCAGCAGAGTGCCGACAGGGAAAGAGACCCAGTACTTC. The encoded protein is CATSRVPTGKETQYF.

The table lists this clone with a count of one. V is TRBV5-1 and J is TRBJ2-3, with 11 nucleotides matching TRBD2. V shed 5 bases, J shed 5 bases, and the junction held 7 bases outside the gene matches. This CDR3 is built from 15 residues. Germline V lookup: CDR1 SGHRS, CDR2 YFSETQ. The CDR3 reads CASRMVLAGVDTQYF. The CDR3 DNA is TGCGCCAGCAGAATGGTACTAGCGGGAGTAGATACGCAGTATTTT.